This TCR beta chain derives from a study of somatic mutations in cytotoxic T cells in rheumatoid arthritis (TCRdb year 2017). For context, the study as a whole: Patient peripheral blood (approximately 30 ml EDTA) was drawn right after diagnosis and before any treatment started. Patient and control groups had essentially identical median ages. TCRB deep sequencing covered 50 to 75 patients with rheumatoid arthritis along with about 20 healthy controls. Sorted V beta1+ cells also underwent TCRB sequencing, and some V beta antibody-stained T-cell populations were flow-sorted at nearly 100% purity on a FACSAria II or Sony SH800. To characterize clonality, the study used TCRB deep sequencing while asking whether somatic mutations are carried by expanded CD8+ T-cell clones in newly diagnosed, untreated rheumatoid arthritis.

Study-wide conclusions, independent of this receptor: The slight TRBV07 underrepresentation in patients was not adjusted for multiple comparisons. Several identical CD8+ TCRB sequences were found in both blood and synovial fluid, and in about an eighth of the roughly 60 patients the largest CD8+ clone exceeded 20% of CD8+ cells. In patients, CD8+ clonality rose with age (Spearman r of about 0.51), which was not the case in healthy controls. It was unknown which antigens the expanded CD8+ clones targeted, and their absence from virus-specific databases did not exclude viral specificity. CD8+ T-cell clonality did not differ significantly between rheumatoid arthritis patients and age-matched healthy controls.

Note on this clone: The clone's antigen remains unknown. The record has no base qualities; no much larger clone is one base away.

TCRB CDR3 sequencing used the immunoSEQ assay on genomic DNA. The study's processing was this. Patient CD8+ clones larger than 1% were compared against published virus-specific TCRB sequences, and only a few matched. Analyses were restricted to productive TCRB rearrangements. A clone was defined by a unique TCRB CDR3 sequence, and clonality was computed as a productive clonality index based on Shannon entropy. Repertoire overlap between two samples was calculated from the template counts of each clone relative to total templates per sample. A correlation with a Spearman r of about 0.57 was found between V-gene usage by flow cytometry and V-gene usage by TCRB sequencing. TCRdb retrieved this table from immuneACCESS and kept in-frame rearrangements only. Not all clones are present; in checked studies, unresolved V genes account for under half, and no reason is known for the remainder. V and J calls plus clone size are reproduced from that table; the DNA served to infer D and trimming. Within this sample are roughly 16,000 clones, with approximately 77% of them counted one time only. The ten top clones hold about 12% of the sample.

CD4+ and CD8+ cells were isolated by positive magnetic bead selection on an AutoMACS, and purity was checked by flow cytometry. A TCR V beta antibody panel was used in flow cytometry to screen first for clonal expansions, which were then characterized by TCRB deep sequencing of sorted CD8+ fractions. Isolation of peripheral blood mononuclear cells was done through Ficoll-Paque PLUS density gradient separation. Using Nucleospin Tissue or Tissue XS kits, DNA was extracted from CD4-enriched, CD8-enriched or PBMC samples, with quantification by a Qubit 2.0 fluorometer. V was cut back by 8 bases and J by 6 bases, leaving a gap of 10 bases between them. The germline V gene encodes CDR1 DFQATT and CDR2 SNEGSKA (reference sequence). From the cysteine through the phenylalanine, the CDR3 covers 10 amino acids. Of all the DNA, just the CDR3 is kept, 30 bases in frame from base 1.

This TCR came from an adult with rheumatoid arthritis. The sequence joins TRBV20-1 to TRBJ1-1; too little of a D gene remains to name it. The sequenced material came from CD8+ T cells sorted from blood. CDR3 sequence: CSLSGAEAFF. The nucleotides are TGCAGTTTATCCGGGGCTGAAGCTTTCTTT.